The rows below give T cell receptor beta chains drawn from one sample of a study of T-cell reconstitution after alpha-beta-depleted transplantation in children. TCRdb itself ran the PCR reads through MiXCR, one entry per CDR3 protein. The table has around 230,000 distinct CDR3 sequences, under 20% seen once; the top ten hold roughly two fifths. Source: PBMCs, mostly from graft donor cells, taken 360 days after TCRalphabeta/CD19-depleted stem cell transplant. These receptor sequences come from a male patient aged 2 to 9 who had a stem cell transplant for acute lymphoblastic leukemia, so the T cells may come from the graft donor. The CDR3 runs from the conserved cysteine through the conserved F or W. The D gene is left open where the match is weak. Size is stated for part of the rows, as once, few or many counts, or as a class when the clone is expanded.

V gene,D gene,clone size,CDR3 protein
TRBV20-1,.,.,CSARPEYNSPLHF
TRBV6-2/TRBV6-3,TRBD1,.,CASRTGQGDLGSEEQYF
TRBV12-3/TRBV12-4,.,few,CASSTGTGYTF
TRBV11-3,.,.,CASSFRDIRNEQFF
TRBV10-3,.,.,CAITRAPYYEQYF
TRBV18,.,once,CASSPQSGVLDEKLFF
TRBV28,.,.,CASTTADTQYF
TRBV5-1,.,.,CASSNMPQGGYGYTF
TRBV29-1,.,.,CSVEEPGLEQYF
TRBV5-4,.,few,CASSLLTGRIYEQYF
TRBV28,TRBD1,.,CASSNDREGGELFF
TRBV27,.,few,CASSLHSYEKLFF
TRBV7-8,TRBD1,few,CASSLEGQGFFF
TRBV4-1,TRBD2,.,CASSQDYIAGEAYEQYF
TRBV10-2,.,.,CASSPRVSNIQYF
TRBV7-9,.,many,CASSSQGSGYTF
TRBV18,.,.,CASSPTQGLEQFF
TRBV3-1,.,few,CASSQNRQVSYEQYF
TRBV12-3/TRBV12-4,.,.,CASSPRQSNQPQHF
TRBV3-1,.,few,CASSQEGPFPNSYNEQFF
TRBV7-9,.,.,CASSLGSYTGELFF
TRBV28,.,.,CASSLSLRDEKLFF
TRBV7-2,TRBD1,.,CASSISPGQGSDEQYF
TRBV5-4,.,.,CASSGGPRNTGELFF
TRBV12-5,.,many,CASGRGPEDTQYF
TRBV12-3/TRBV12-4,.,few,CASSYPGLETQYF
TRBV5-1,.,.,CASSLAHPSQETQYF
TRBV24-1,.,.,CATSDSKGQETQYF
TRBV29-1,.,few,CSVVEFNEKLFF
TRBV4-3,TRBD2,few,CASSQDPGLALLSYNEQFF
TRBV28,.,.,CASSPPGAFNQPQHF
TRBV5-1,.,many,CASSLAHETGAYEQYF
TRBV6-1,.,.,CASTGSIDDTQYF
TRBV6-5,.,once,CASSYNIREVGEQYF
TRBV7-8,.,.,CASSENSNMNTEAFF
TRBV7-2,.,.,CASSLAGVLSTDTQYF
TRBV7-8,TRBD1,.,CASSSSWDRATEAFF